This T cell receptor beta chain was retrieved from a study of T cells in Graves' hyperthyroidism and ophthalmopathy. There are 15 residues in the CDR3. The V gene end was trimmed by 4 bases and the J gene end by 0 bases; junction bases not matched to a gene: 7. Germline CDR1 DFQATT, CDR2 SNEGSKA (reference sequence). Using RNA transcripts as the source, TCR beta CDR3 regions were amplified. Using the HTBI primer set, a first-round RT-PCR was run on the TCR CDR3. In TCRdb, the multiplex PCR reads were re-called with MiXCR into one record per CDR3 protein. The profile shows 550,000 to 700,000 distinct CDR3 sequences, 14% to 15% of them singletons.

The receptor was derived from a woman between 35 and 50 years old with Graves' ophthalmopathy. The specimen sequenced was blood. The chain couples TRBV20-1 to TRBJ2-7; 9 nucleotides match TRBD2. CDR3: CSANTASGISYEQYF. The CDR3 nucleotides are TGCAGTGCTAATACGGCTAGCGGGATCTCCTACGAGCAGTACTTC.